This TCR beta chain was retrieved from a study of T cell repertoires in cytomegalovirus infection. The CDR3 totals 15 residues. Germline V CDR1 and CDR2: MNHEY, SVGEGT. V lost 10 bases to trimming and J lost 0 bases, with 17 bases between them. This clonotype has only a few counts. Its target is not known. TCRdb independently ran MiXCR on the reads; one entry per CDR3 protein. The data hold about 570,000 distinct CDR3 sequences, with over 35% observed a single time. The chain recombines TRBV6-2 or TRBV6-3 with TRBJ2-3, with D possibly being TRBD2 (6 bases). Source: cultured PBMCs, taken from culture after CMV antigen stimulation. The receptor was isolated from a human donor in good health (CMV status not recorded). Some clones in this sample may be carry-over from other donors' samples. DNA for the CDR3: TGTGCCACCTCTCCAGCGGGCTCTAGCACAGATACGCAGTATTTT. Translation: CATSPAGSSTDTQYF.